The clone carrying this T cell receptor beta chain was seen many times. This CDR3 comprises 13 residues. In germline, CDR1 is SGHRS, CDR2 YFSETQ. Deletions cut 4 bases from V and 7 bases from J, with 9 bases between. Amplified TCR beta CDR3 regions derived from RNA transcripts. In the first-round RT-PCR of the TCR CDR3, the HTBI primer set was used. In TCRdb, the multiplex PCR reads were re-called with MiXCR into one record per CDR3 protein. The table shows approximately 710,000 distinct CDR3 sequences, with roughly 17% occurring only once. This specimen belongs to a study of T cells in Graves' hyperthyroidism and ophthalmopathy.

This TCR derives from a man in his fifties with Graves' hyperthyroidism. Sequenced: blood. The J gene is TRBJ1-6, the V gene TRBV5-1; D gene uncertain. The CDR3 DNA reads as TGCGCCAGCAGCCTCGGACCCAATTCACCCCTCCACTTT. It is translated as CASSLGPNSPLHF.